This T cell receptor beta chain was sequenced during a study of CD8 T cells in ankylosing spondylitis. V gave up 0 bases and J gave up 7 bases, with 8 bases separating them. Germline V gene data show CDR1 as SGHAT and CDR2 as FQNNGV. The CDR3 is made up of 13 amino acids. For TCR beta, libraries came from quantitative 5'-RACE with molecular barcodes. TCRdb called the 5' RACE reads again in MiXCR, with one record for every CDR3 protein. The sample includes roughly 240,000 distinct CDR3 sequences, roughly 32% of them seen just once. About this clonotype: What it binds is unknown.

Findings of the study overall: The clones that were linked to disease were reported to be significantly enriched in matched synovial fluid samples from ankylosing spondylitis patients. Earlier literature documents some of the motif variants in reactive arthritis synovial fluid and blood.

Material: blood, either unsorted or a sorted T cell fraction (not recorded which). The chain joins TRBV11-2 to TRBJ2-3, with unresolved D. The origin of this receptor is a male donor with ankylosing spondylitis or in good health (not recorded which). The CDR3 nucleotides are TGTGCCAGCAGCTTAGACGACTTCCATACGCAGTATTTT. As protein: CASSLDDFHTQYF.